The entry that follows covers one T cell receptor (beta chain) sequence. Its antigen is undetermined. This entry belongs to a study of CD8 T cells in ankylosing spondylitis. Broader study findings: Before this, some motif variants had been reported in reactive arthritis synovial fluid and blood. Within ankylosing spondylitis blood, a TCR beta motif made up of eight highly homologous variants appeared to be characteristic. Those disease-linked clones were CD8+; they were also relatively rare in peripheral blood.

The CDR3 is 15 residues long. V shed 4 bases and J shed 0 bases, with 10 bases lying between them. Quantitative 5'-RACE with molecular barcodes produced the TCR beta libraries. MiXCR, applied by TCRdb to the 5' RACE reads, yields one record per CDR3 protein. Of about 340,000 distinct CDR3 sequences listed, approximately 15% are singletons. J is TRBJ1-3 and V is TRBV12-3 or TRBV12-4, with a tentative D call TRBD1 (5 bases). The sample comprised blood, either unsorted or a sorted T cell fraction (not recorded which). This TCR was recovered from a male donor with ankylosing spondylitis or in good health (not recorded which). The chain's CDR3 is CASSYRQSSGNTIYF. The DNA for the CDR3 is TGTGCCAGCAGTTACAGGCAATCCTCTGGAAACACCATATATTTT.